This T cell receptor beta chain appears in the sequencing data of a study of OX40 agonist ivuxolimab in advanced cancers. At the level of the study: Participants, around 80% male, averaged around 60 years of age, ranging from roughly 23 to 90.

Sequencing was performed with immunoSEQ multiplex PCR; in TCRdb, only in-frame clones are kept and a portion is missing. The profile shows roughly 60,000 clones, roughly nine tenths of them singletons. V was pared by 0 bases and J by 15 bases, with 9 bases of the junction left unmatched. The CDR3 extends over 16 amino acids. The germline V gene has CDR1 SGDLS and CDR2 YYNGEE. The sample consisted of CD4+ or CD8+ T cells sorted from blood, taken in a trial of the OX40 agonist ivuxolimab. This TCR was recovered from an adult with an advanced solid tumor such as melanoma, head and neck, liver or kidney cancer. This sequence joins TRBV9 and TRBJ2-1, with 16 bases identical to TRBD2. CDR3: CASSVAPGLAGGPGFF. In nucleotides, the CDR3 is TGTGCCAGCAGCGTAGCGCCGGGACTAGCGGGAGGGCCGGGGTTCTTC.